The rows below give T cell receptor beta chains drawn from one sample of a study of cytomegalovirus exposure and HLA in healthy donors. Data came from immunoSEQ multiplex PCR; TCRdb stores just in-frame clones and leaves some out. The table shows some 220,000 clones, with around 84% occurring only once. The sample was PBMCs. All receptors come from a girl aged 2 to 9 in good health and CMV-seronegative. Each CDR3 is given with its conserved first and last residue. Some rows have no size entry. The others give once, few or many, or a class for an expanded clone.

abundance: -
v_gene: TRBV15
j_gene: TRBJ1-6
CDR3aa: CATSYKQGANSPLHF

abundance: -
v_gene: TRBV27
j_gene: TRBJ2-3
CDR3aa: CASSLRLLSTDTQYF

abundance: -
v_gene: TRBV5-1
j_gene: TRBJ2-2
CDR3aa: CASSPGPLAITGELFF

abundance: -
v_gene: TRBV5-4
j_gene: TRBJ2-2
CDR3aa: CASGWAGNTGELFF

abundance: -
v_gene: TRBV29-1
j_gene: TRBJ2-7
CDR3aa: CSVEFGVGDTYEQYF

abundance: few
v_gene: TRBV5-6
j_gene: TRBJ1-2
CDR3aa: CASRPGQIYGYTF

abundance: -
v_gene: TRBV29-1
j_gene: TRBJ2-2
CDR3aa: CSVGAGNTGELFF

abundance: -
v_gene: TRBV27
j_gene: TRBJ1-3
CDR3aa: CASRITAGQQDTIYF

abundance: -
v_gene: TRBV6-1
j_gene: TRBJ2-5
CDR3aa: CASSESGGAYETQYF

abundance: few
v_gene: TRBV10-1
j_gene: TRBJ2-7
CDR3aa: CASSGDIEQYF